This T cell receptor (beta chain) is drawn from a study of cytomegalovirus exposure and HLA in healthy donors. The germline V and J ends were trimmed by 2 bases and 8 bases, with 19 bases remaining between them. The CDR3 is 16 amino acids. The germline CDR1 and CDR2 sequences are MNHEY and SVGAGI. Worth noting for this clone: Its antigen is as yet unknown.

Broader study findings: Across HLA loci, a later analysis found differing TCR association rates, with DRB1 most and HLA-C fewest. An analysis was carried out later, and it reportedly showed fewer N-insertions in an Asian-associated ancestry cluster than the roughly 670-donor mean. Cytomegalovirus-associated status was assigned to fewer than 200 TCR beta chains.

Primers for the PCR totalled 60 Vbeta and 13 Jbeta. Clones were read by immunoSEQ multiplex PCR, and TCRdb kept only the in-frame ones, dropping some. The sample holds some 97,000 clones; 60% to 80% are singletons and the top ten take 4.8%. This sequence originates from a woman aged 18-30 years in good health and CMV-seropositive. What was sequenced was PBMCs. J is TRBJ2-1 and V is TRBV6-5; TRBD1 might be the D (7 bases). The CDR3 spells CASSYLRGTGGDEQFF. CDR3 nucleotide sequence: TGTGCCAGCAGTTACCTCAGGGGGACCGGAGGGGATGAGCAGTTCTTC.